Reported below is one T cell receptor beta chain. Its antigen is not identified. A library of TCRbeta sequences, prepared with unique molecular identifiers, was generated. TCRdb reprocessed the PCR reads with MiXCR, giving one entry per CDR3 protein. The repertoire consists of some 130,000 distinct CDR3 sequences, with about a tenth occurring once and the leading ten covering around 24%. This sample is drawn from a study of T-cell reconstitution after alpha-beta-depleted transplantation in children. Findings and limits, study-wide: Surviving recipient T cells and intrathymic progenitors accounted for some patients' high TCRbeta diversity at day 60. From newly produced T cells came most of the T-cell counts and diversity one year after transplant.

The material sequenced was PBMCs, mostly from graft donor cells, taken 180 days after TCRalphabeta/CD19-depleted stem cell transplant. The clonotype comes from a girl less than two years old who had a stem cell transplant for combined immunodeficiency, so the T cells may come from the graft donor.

This CDR3 reads CASSPTGSSTDTQYF. The CDR3 DNA reads TGTGCCAGCAGCCCCACAGGCTCTAGCACAGATACGCAGTATTTT. V usage is TRBV7-6 and J usage is TRBJ2-3; possibly TRBD1 for D (5 bases). V lost 5 bases to trimming and J lost 0 bases, with 12 bases between them. CDR1 is SGHVS, CDR2 FNYEAQ, per germline. CDR3 length equals 15 residues.